The T cell receptor (beta chain) under discussion was sequenced for a study of T cells in Graves' hyperthyroidism and ophthalmopathy. The study's findings and limits: Most thyroid clonotypes expanded above 0.001 were also detected in blood.

TCR beta CDR3 regions were amplified from RNA. When the TCR CDR3 underwent first-round RT-PCR, the HTBI primer set was used. One entry per CDR3 protein, called by TCRdb with MiXCR from the multiplex PCR reads. The sample holds 200,000 to 250,000 distinct CDR3 sequences, 17% seen once. Germline CDR1 reads LNHDA; CDR2 reads SQIVND (reference sequence). CDR3 length equals 17 residues. Germline trimming cut 3 bases from V and 0 bases from J; bases unmatched to any gene: 8. This clonotype came up a few times. The antigen is not known. The J gene is TRBJ2-4, the V gene TRBV19; TRBD2 aligns across 7 bases. This clonotype was sampled from a man aged 45-65 years with Graves' hyperthyroidism. Sequencing input: blood. As DNA, the CDR3 is TGTGCCAGTAGTATCGTCGGGGCGGGGGTAGCCAAAAACATTCAGTACTTC. Its translation is CASSIVGAGVAKNIQYF.